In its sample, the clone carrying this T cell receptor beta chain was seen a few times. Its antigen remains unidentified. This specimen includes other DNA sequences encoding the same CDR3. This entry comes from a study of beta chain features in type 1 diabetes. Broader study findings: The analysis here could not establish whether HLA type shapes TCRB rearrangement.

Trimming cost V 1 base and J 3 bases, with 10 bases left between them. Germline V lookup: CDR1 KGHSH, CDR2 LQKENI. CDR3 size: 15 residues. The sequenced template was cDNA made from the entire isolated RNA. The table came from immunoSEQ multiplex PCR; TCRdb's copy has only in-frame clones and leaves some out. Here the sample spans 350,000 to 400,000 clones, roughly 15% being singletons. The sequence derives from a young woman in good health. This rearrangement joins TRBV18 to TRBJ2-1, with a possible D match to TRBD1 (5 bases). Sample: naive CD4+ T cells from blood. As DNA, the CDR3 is TGTGCCAGCTCACCACTCGGGCAGGGCTACAATGAGCAGTTCTTC. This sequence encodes CASSPLGQGYNEQFF.